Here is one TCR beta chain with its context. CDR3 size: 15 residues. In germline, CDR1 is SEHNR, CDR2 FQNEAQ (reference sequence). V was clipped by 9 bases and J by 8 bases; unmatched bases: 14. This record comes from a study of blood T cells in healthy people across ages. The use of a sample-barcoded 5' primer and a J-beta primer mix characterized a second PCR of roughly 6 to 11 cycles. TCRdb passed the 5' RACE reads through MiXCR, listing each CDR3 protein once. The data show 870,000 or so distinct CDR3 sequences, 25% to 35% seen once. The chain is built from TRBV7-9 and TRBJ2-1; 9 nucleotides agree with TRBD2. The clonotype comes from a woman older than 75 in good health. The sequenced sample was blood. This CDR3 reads CASSTRGTSTHEQFF. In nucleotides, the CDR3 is TGTGCCAGTAGTACACGGGGGACTAGCACCCATGAGCAGTTCTTC.